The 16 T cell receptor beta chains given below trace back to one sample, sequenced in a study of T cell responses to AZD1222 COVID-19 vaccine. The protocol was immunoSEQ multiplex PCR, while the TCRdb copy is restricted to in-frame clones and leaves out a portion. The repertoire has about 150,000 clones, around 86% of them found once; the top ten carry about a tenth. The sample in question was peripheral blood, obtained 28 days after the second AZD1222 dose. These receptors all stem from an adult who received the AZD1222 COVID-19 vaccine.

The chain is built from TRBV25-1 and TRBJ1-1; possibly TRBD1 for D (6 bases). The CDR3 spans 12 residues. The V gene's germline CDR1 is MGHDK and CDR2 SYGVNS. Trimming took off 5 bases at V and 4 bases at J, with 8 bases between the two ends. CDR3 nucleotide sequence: TGTGCCAGCAGTAGGGGGGGCACTGAAGCTTTCTTT. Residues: CASSRGGTEAFF.

The CDR3 region has the DNA TGTGCCAGCTCACAATCCGGGACAGGGGGCAAAAGGAACTATGGCTACACCTTC. Amino acid sequence: CASSQSGTGGKRNYGYTF. The V call is TRBV18, the J call TRBJ1-2; 12 bases fit TRBD1. Trimming took 4 bases from V and 2 from J; bases not matched to a gene: 11. The V gene's germline CDR1 is KGHSH and CDR2 LQKENI. This CDR3 is built from 18 residues.

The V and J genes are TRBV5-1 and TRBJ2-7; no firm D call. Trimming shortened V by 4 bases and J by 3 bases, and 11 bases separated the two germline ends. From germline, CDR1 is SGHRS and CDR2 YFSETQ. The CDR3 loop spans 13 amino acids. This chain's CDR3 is CASSLDFNYEQYF. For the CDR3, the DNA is TGCGCCAGCAGCCTGGATTTTAACTACGAGCAGTACTTC.

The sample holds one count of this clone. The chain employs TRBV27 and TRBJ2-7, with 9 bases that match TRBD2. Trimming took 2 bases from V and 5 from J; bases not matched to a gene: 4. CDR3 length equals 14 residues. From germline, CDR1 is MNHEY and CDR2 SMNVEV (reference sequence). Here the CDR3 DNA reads TGTGCCAGCAGTTTAGGGACTAGCAAGCACGAGCAGTACTTC. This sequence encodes CASSLGTSKHEQYF.

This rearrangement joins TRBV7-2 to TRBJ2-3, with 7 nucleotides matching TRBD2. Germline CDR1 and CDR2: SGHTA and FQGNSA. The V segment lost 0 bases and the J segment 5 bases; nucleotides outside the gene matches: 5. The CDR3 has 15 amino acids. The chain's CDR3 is CASSLAEGREDTQYF. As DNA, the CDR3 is TGTGCCAGCAGCTTAGCCGAGGGGAGGGAAGATACGCAGTATTTT.

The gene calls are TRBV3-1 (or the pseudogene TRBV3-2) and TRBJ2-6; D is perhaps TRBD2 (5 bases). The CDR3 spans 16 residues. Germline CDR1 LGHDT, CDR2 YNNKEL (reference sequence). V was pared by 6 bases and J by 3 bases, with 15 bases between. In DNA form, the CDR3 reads TGTGCCAGCAGTCCCCGGGGAATTCATGGGGCCAACGTCCTGACTTTC. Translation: CASSPRGIHGANVLTF.

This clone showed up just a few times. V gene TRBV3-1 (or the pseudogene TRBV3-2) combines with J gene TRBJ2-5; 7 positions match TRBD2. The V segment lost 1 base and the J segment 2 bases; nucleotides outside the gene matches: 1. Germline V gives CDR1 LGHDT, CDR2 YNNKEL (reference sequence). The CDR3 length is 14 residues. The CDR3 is CASSQASGQETQYF. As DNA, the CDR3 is TGTGCCAGCAGCCAAGCTAGCGGTCAAGAGACCCAGTACTTC.

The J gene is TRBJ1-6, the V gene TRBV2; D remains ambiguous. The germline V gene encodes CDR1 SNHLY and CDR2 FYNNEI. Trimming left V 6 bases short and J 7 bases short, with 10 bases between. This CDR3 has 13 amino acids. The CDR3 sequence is CASRSRENSPLHF. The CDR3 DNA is TGTGCCAGCAGGTCCCGGGAAAATTCACCCCTCCACTTT. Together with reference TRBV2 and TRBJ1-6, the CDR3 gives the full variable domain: EPEVTQTPSHQVTQMGQEVILRCVPISNHLYFYWYRQILGQKVEFLVSFYNNEISEKSEIFDDQFSVERPDGSNFTLKIRSTKLEDSAMYFCASRSRENSPLHFGNGTRLTVT.

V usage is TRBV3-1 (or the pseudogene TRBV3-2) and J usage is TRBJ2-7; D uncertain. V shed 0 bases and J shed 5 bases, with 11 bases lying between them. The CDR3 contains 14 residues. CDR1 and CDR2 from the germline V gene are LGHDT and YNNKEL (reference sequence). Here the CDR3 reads CASSQDLKTHEQYF. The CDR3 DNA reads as TGTGCCAGCAGCCAAGATCTAAAGACCCACGAGCAGTACTTC.

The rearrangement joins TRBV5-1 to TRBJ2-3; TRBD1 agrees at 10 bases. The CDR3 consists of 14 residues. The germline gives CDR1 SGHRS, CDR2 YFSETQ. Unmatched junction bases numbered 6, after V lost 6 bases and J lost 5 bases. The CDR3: CASNDRGRGDTQYF. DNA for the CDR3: TGCGCCAGCAACGACAGGGGGCGCGGAGATACGCAGTATTTT.

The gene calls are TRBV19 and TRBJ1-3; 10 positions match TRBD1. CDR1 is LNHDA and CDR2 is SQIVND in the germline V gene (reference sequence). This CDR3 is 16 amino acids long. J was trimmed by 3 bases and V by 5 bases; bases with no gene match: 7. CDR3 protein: CASSSSGTGVGNTIYF. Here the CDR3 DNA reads TGTGCCAGTAGTTCATCCGGGACAGGGGTTGGAAACACCATATATTTT. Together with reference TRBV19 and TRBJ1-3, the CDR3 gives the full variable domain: DGGITQSPKYLFRKEGQNVTLSCEQNLNHDAMYWYRQDPGQGLRLIYYSQIVNDFQKGDIAEGYSVSREKKESFPLTVTSAQKNPTAFYLCASSSSGTGVGNTIYFGEGSWLTVV.

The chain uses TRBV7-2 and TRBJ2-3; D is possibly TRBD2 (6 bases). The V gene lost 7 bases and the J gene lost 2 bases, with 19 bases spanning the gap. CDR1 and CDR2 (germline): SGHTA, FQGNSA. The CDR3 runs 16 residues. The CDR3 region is CASNIQASANTDTQYF. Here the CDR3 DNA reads TGTGCCAGCAACATACAGGCTAGCGCAAACACAGATACGCAGTATTTT.

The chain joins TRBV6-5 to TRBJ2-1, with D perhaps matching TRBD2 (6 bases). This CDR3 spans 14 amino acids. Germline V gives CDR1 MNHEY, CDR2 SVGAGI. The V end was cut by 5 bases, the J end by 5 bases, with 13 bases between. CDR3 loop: CASSPAGSHNEQFF. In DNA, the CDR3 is TGTGCCAGCAGTCCTGCGGGGTCGCACAATGAGCAGTTCTTC.

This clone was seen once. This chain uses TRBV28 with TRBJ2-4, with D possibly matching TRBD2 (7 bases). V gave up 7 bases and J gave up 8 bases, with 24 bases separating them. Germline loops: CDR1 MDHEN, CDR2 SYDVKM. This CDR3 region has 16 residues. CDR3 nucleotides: TGTGCCAGCACTTCCCCTGGGGGCGGGAGTCTTGACATTCAGTACTTC. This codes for CASTSPGGGSLDIQYF.

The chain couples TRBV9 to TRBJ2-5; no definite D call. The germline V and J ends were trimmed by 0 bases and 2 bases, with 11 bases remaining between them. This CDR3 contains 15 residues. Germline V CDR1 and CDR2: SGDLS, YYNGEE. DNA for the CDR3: TGTGCCAGCAGCGTAGGAGGTAAGAATCAAGAGACCCAGTACTTC. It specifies CASSVGGKNQETQYF. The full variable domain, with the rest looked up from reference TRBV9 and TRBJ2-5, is DSGVTQTPKHLITATGQRVTLRCSPRSGDLSVYWYQQSLDQGLQFLIQYYNGEERAKGNILERFSAQQFPDLHSELNLSSLELGDSALYFCASSVGGKNQETQYFGPGTRLLVL.

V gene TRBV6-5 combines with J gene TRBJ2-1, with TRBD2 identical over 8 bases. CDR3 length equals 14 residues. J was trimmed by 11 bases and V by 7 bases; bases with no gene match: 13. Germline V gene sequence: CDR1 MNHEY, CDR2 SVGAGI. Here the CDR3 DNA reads TGTGCCAGCACCCCCCCCGCTAGCGGGTCTAAGCAGTTCTTC. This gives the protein CASTPPASGSKQFF.